Each of the 20 T cell receptor beta chains below was sequenced from the same sample in a study of CD8+ T cells in alopecia areata. Sequencing used cDNA as its template, made by extracting RNA and reverse transcribing it. Measured with immunoSEQ multiplex PCR; TCRdb has only the in-frame clones, and not every one. This sample includes around 100,000 clones with no singletons; its ten biggest clones take up less than 20%. The sample was lesional skin. The receptors shown here come from a C3H/HeJ mouse with alopecia areata. This strain's MHC haplotype is H2-k.

In its sample, this clone was seen a few times. These gene names are mouse names. The read terminates 4 residues before the CDR3 end, so the remaining end is supplied by the germline J gene. The chain recombines TRBV13-1 with TRBJ1-4; D unclear. The CDR3 has 15 residues. From germline, CDR1 is NSHNY and CDR2 SYGAGN. V lost 0 bases, J lost 6 bases, and 12 bases lay in between. CDR3 DNA (partial): TGTGCCAGCAGTGATGTGGGGAAGAAGGACGAA. Translating gives CASSDVGKKDE. The CDR3 in full is CASSDVGKKDERLFF.

This clone appeared a few times. These gene names are mouse names. The CDR3 end is not reached by the read, which stops 4 residues before it; the germline J gene fills it in. The rearrangement joins TRBV14 to TRBJ2-4; 8 bases are shared with TRBD2. Germline V CDR1 and CDR2: SGHDT, FRDEAV. The CDR3 length is 13 residues. CDR3: CASSLDWGNTLYF. The CDR3 DNA, read in part, is TGTGCCAGCAGCCTCGACTGGGGAAAC.

About this clone: The gene names here belong to mouse. With the read ending 4 residues before the CDR3 end, the germline J gene is used to fill in that end. The chain has TRBV13-2 and TRBJ2-1, with a possible D match to TRBD2 (6 bases). Germline V lookup: CDR1 NNHNN, CDR2 SYGAGS (reference sequence). This CDR3 region has 14 residues. CDR3 DNA (partial): TGTGCCAGCGGTGGGCCGGGACTATCTTCT. Translating it yields CASGGPGLSS. The full CDR3 sequence reads CASGGPGLSSEQFF.

Note on this clone: Gene names and germline refer to mouse. Read sequence stops 4 residues before the CDR3 end, and the germline J gene provides the missing end. The J gene is TRBJ2-5, the V gene TRBV13-3, with 10 nucleotides matching TRBD1. The CDR3 has 15 residues. The ends lost 4 bases at V and 2 bases at J; junction bases unmatched: 4. CDR1 and CDR2 (germline): NNHDY, SYVADS. The DNA read from the CDR3 is TGTGCCAGCAGTCTGACAGGGGGCGGCCAAGAC. Translating gives CASSLTGGGQD. The whole CDR3 reads CASSLTGGGQDTQYF.

The sample holds many counts of this clone. Gene labels here are mouse ones. This CDR3 reads CTCSANWGTAEQFF. The CDR3 DNA, read in part, is TGCACCTGCAGTGCGAACTGGGGAACTGCT. The chain links TRBV1 to TRBJ2-1, with 7 positions matching TRBD2. From the germline J gene comes the end of the CDR3, since the read stops 4 residues before it. V lost 3 bases, J lost 6 bases, and 5 bases stayed unmatched. This CDR3 comprises 14 residues. Germline V CDR1 and CDR2: NSQYPW, LRSPGD (reference sequence).

The sample holds a few counts of this clone. Genes and germline come from the mouse. Read sequence stops 4 residues before the CDR3 end, and the germline J gene provides the missing end. The chain recombines TRBV1 with TRBJ2-2; 8 bases are shared with TRBD1. From germline, CDR1 is NSQYPW and CDR2 LRSPGD (reference sequence). The CDR3 has 17 amino acids. V gave up 1 base and J gave up 4 bases; unmatched junction bases: 8. The chain's CDR3 is CTCSAGPARGPTGQLYF. CDR3 DNA (partial): TGCACCTGCAGTGCAGGCCCCGCCAGGGGGCCCACCGGG.

Note on this clone: Gene and germline names: mouse. The CDR3 end is not reached by the read, which stops 4 residues before it; the germline J gene fills it in. The chain recombines TRBV17 with TRBJ1-1; maybe TRBD1 (6 bases). V was cut by 0 bases and J by 0 bases, with 8 bases left in between. The CDR3 sequence is 15 residues long. CDR1 MNHDT and CDR2 YYDKIL come from the germline V gene. The CDR3 here is CASSRDPGANTEVFF. The CDR3 DNA, read in part, is TGTGCTAGCAGTAGAGATCCAGGGGCAAACACA.

In its sample, this clone was seen many times. The germline and genes are mouse ones. The read terminates 4 residues before the CDR3 end, so the remaining end is supplied by the germline J gene. V gene TRBV13-3 combines with J gene TRBJ2-1, with 8 bases identical to TRBD2. This CDR3 is 15 amino acids long. V lost 5 bases and J lost 0; bases outside the gene matches: 4. Germline V gene sequence: CDR1 NNHDY, CDR2 SYVADS. CDR3 DNA (partial): TGTGCCAGCAGCGACTGGGGATATAACTATGCT. This encodes CASSDWGYNYA. From start to end, the CDR3 is CASSDWGYNYAEQFF.

This clone was observed a handful of times. The translated DNA and TCRdb's protein are not identical at residue 14; the protein here was translated from the DNA. All gene names here are mouse names. The read ends 3 residues early relative to the CDR3; the germline J gene fills the gap. The chain is built from TRBV13-3 and TRBJ1-6; 10 nucleotides match TRBD1. TRBJ1-6 falls under the ORF class, with uncertain function. Unmatched junction bases numbered 8, after V lost 1 base and J lost 7 bases. Germline loops: CDR1 NNHDY, CDR2 SYVADS. This CDR3 has 17 amino acids. The part of the CDR3 DNA that was read is TGTGCCAGCAGTGATCCTATTGGGACAGGGGACAATTCGCCC. It translates to CASSDPIGTGDNSP. The whole CDR3 reads CASSDPIGTGDNSPLYF.

This clone was counted only a few times. Gene names are mouse gene names. The read gets to within 4 residues of the CDR3 end, and the germline J gene fills in the rest. The sample carries other DNA sequences with the same CDR3. This chain links TRBV19 with TRBJ2-1, with TRBD2 identical over 8 bases. This CDR3 comprises 15 residues. Trimming took 3 bases from V and 1 from J; bases not matched to a gene: 3. CDR1 and CDR2 from the germline V gene are FNHDT and SITEND (reference sequence). The part of the CDR3 DNA that was read is TGTGCCAGCAGTAATACTGGGGGAAACTATGCT. Translation: CASSNTGGNYA. The complete CDR3 reads CASSNTGGNYAEQFF. Filled out from reference TRBV19 and TRBJ2-1, the complete variable domain reads GGIITQTPKFLIGQEGQKLTLKCQQNFNHDTMYWYRQDSGKGLRLIYYSITENDLQKGDLSEGYDASREKKSSFSLTVTSAQKNEMAVFLCASSNTGGNYAEQFFGPGTRLTVL.

Turning to this clone: Gene and germline names: mouse. The read finishes 4 residues shy of the CDR3 end, and the germline J gene is used to complete it. This chain uses TRBV31 with TRBJ2-5; 9 bases are a match to TRBD1. Germline-derived CDR1 and CDR2 are GKSSPN and SITVG. J gave up 2 bases and V 0 bases, and 3 bases lay outside the gene matches. The CDR3 runs 15 residues. CDR3 DNA (partial): TGTGCCTGGAGTCTAGCGGGACAGGGCCAAGAC. Translated: CAWSLAGQGQD. The entire CDR3 protein reads CAWSLAGQGQDTQYF.

In its sample, this clone was seen a few times. The protein here is the DNA translation, as the TCRdb protein differs from it at residue 12. Gene names are the mouse ones. The missing CDR3 end, 3 residues past where the read stops, is filled in from the germline J gene. The V call is TRBV1, the J call TRBJ1-3, with D possibly being TRBD1 (6 bases). V lost 5 bases to trimming and J lost 0 bases, with 11 bases between them. The CDR3 extends over 15 amino acids. Germline CDR1 reads NSQYPW; CDR2 reads LRSPGD (reference sequence). The CDR3 sequence: CTCSLGTNSGNTLYF. The sequenced part of the CDR3 DNA is TGCACCTGCAGTCTCGGGACAAATTCTGGAAATACG.

For this clone: Each gene name is a mouse one. The sequenced fragment ends 4 residues before the CDR3 boundary, so the rest is inferred from the germline J gene. The chain has TRBV13-3 and TRBJ1-1; a possible D gene is TRBD1 (5 bases). This CDR3 has 15 residues. CDR1 and CDR2 (germline): NNHDY, SYVADS. V dropped 5 bases and J dropped 0 bases, with 14 bases sitting between them. The covered CDR3 bases are TGTGCCAGCAGGACCGGGACTGATGCAAACACA. Translated: CASRTGTDANT. The full CDR3 protein is CASRTGTDANTEVFF.

This clone was observed a few times. Germline and genes: mouse. The sequenced fragment ends 4 residues before the CDR3 boundary, so the rest is inferred from the germline J gene. The chain combines TRBV13-1 with TRBJ1-1; D is perhaps TRBD1 (6 bases). Germline V gene data show CDR1 as NSHNY and CDR2 as SYGAGN. The CDR3 is 12 amino acids. CDR3 sequence reads: CASSDGTEEVFF. Partial CDR3 DNA: TGTGCCAGCAGTGATGGGACAGAA.

This clone was seen many times. All gene names here are mouse names. The observed sequence ends 4 residues before the CDR3 terminus, with the missing tail filled in from the germline J gene. This chain joins TRBV13-3 and TRBJ1-1; TRBD1 aligns across 7 bases. Germline CDR1 is NNHDY and CDR2 is SYVADS. This CDR3 contains 12 residues. CDR3 protein: CASMAGQKEVFF. The CDR3 DNA, read in part, is TGTGCCAGCATGGCGGGACAGAAA.

On this clone: Gene names refer to mouse genes. The CDR3 end lies 4 residues beyond the end of the read and is filled in from the germline J gene. The chain has TRBV13-1 and TRBJ2-2, with D unresolved. This CDR3 spans 15 amino acids. With 2 bases removed from V and 0 bases from J, the gap between germline ends came to 8 bases. The germline V gene has CDR1 NSHNY and CDR2 SYGAGN. The sequenced CDR3 bases are TGTGCCAGCAGTGAGTGGTTTGCAAACACCGGG. It specifies CASSEWFANTG. The entire CDR3 protein reads CASSEWFANTGQLYF.

This clone appeared a few times. Genes here carry mouse names. The CDR3 here is CASSPDSIYAEQFF. The CDR3 bases that were read are TGTGCCAGCAGCCCGGACAGTATCTATGCT. The genes are TRBV19 and TRBJ2-1, with D possibly matching TRBD1 (6 bases). The CDR3 end falls 4 residues outside the read, so it is completed with the germline J gene. Germline values: CDR1 FNHDT, CDR2 SITEND (reference sequence). Trimming cost V 5 bases and J 3 bases, with 12 bases left between them. There are 14 residues in the CDR3.

Comments on this clone: Genes and germline come from the mouse. The read halts 4 residues ahead of the CDR3 end, with the missing end drawn from the germline J gene. Other DNA sequences in the sample encode the same CDR3. This sequence joins TRBV19 and TRBJ2-1; 9 bases are a match to TRBD1. The CDR3 has 13 residues. The germline V gene has CDR1 FNHDT and CDR2 SITEND (reference sequence). V gave up 5 bases and J gave up 5 bases; unmatched junction bases: 2. The chain's CDR3 is CASSRQGDAEQFF. CDR3 DNA, as far as it was read: TGTGCCAGCAGCAGACAGGGGGATGCT.

As concerns this clone: Gene names are mouse gene names. The read stops 4 residues short of the end of the CDR3; the missing end is completed from the germline J gene. The V gene is TRBV1, the J gene TRBJ1-1; perhaps TRBD1 as D (5 bases). CDR3 length: 14 amino acids. Germline values: CDR1 NSQYPW, CDR2 LRSPGD (reference sequence). Trimming took 1 base from V and 4 from J, leaving 10 bases between them. CDR3 DNA (partial): TGCACCTGCAGTGCAGTGGCAGGGTTCACA. Its translation is CTCSAVAGFT. The full-length CDR3 reads as CTCSAVAGFTEVFF. The variable domain in full, with the rest retrieved from reference TRBV1 and TRBJ1-1, is VTLLEQNPRWRLVPRGQAVNLRCILKNSQYPWMSWYQQDLQKQLQWLFTLRSPGDKEVKSLPGADYLATRVTDTELRLQVANMSQGRTLYCTCSAVAGFTEVFFGKGTRLTVV.

This clone was observed a handful of times. All gene names here are mouse names. The DNA ends 4 residues before the CDR3 does, and the rest of the CDR3 is filled in from the germline J gene. V is TRBV19 and J is TRBJ2-2; tentatively, D is TRBD1 (5 bases). The V gene lost 4 bases and the J gene lost 4 bases, with 14 bases spanning the gap. In germline, CDR1 is FNHDT, CDR2 SITEND (reference sequence). This CDR3 has 15 residues. Partial CDR3 DNA: TGTGCCAGCAGTTCAGACAGCGCAACCACCGGG. Translating gives CASSSDSATTG. The complete CDR3 reads CASSSDSATTGQLYF. The variable domain in full, completed from reference TRBV19 and TRBJ2-2, reads GGIITQTPKFLIGQEGQKLTLKCQQNFNHDTMYWYRQDSGKGLRLIYYSITENDLQKGDLSEGYDASREKKSSFSLTVTSAQKNEMAVFLCASSSDSATTGQLYFGEGSKLTVL.